One sample yielded the 26 T cell receptor beta chains listed below, sequenced in a study of blood T cell repertoires in COVID-19. TCRdb's table, derived via immunoSEQ multiplex PCR, lists solely in-frame clones and lacks some. The sample holds about 410,000 clones; 89% are singletons and the top ten take 1.5% to 1.9%. Sequenced input: peripheral blood. The receptor source for this set is a woman aged 40 to 50 with COVID-19, enrolled during active disease.

J is TRBJ2-3 and V is TRBV28; 13 bases align to TRBD2. The V and J ends lost 6 bases and 4 bases, in that order; junction bases with no gene match: 7. Germline loops: CDR1 MDHEN, CDR2 SYDVKM. The CDR3 consists of 16 residues. The CDR3 sequence is CASSRLLAGGPDTQYF. The CDR3 coding sequence is TGTGCCAGCAGCCGTTTACTAGCGGGAGGGCCAGATACGCAGTATTTT.

The gene calls are TRBV19 and TRBJ2-7; TRBD2 matches 10 bases. The CDR3 is made up of 13 amino acids. Per the germline V gene, CDR1 is LNHDA and CDR2 is SQIVND (reference sequence). The V segment lost 4 bases and the J segment 7 bases; nucleotides outside the gene matches: 4. CDR3 residues: CASSTAGGYEQYF. Written as DNA, the CDR3 is TGTGCCAGTAGTACAGCGGGAGGGTATGAGCAGTACTTC.

V and J are TRBV3-1 (or the pseudogene TRBV3-2) and TRBJ2-3, with D unclear. This CDR3 comprises 13 residues. With 4 bases removed from V and 5 bases from J, the gap between germline ends came to 10 bases. The germline gives CDR1 LGHDT, CDR2 YNNKEL (reference sequence). Here the CDR3 reads CASSLNPGDTQYF. As DNA, the CDR3 is TGTGCCAGCAGCCTAAATCCGGGAGATACGCAGTATTTT.

This clone came up many times. Other DNA sequences of this sample code for an identical CDR3. The chain links TRBV24-1 to TRBJ2-2; a possible D gene is TRBD1 (5 bases). V was clipped by 1 base and J by 3 bases, with 5 bases between them. CDR1 is KGHDR and CDR2 is SFDVKD in the germline V gene. The CDR3 runs 14 residues. The CDR3 sequence is CATSDFRDTGELFF. CDR3 nucleotide sequence: TGTGCCACCAGTGATTTCAGGGACACCGGGGAGCTGTTTTTT.

The chain couples TRBV2 to TRBJ1-6; D is ambiguous. This CDR3 is 15 amino acids long. Per the germline V gene, CDR1 is SNHLY and CDR2 is FYNNEI. Trimming shortened V by 1 base and J by 7 bases, and 11 bases separated the two germline ends. CDR3 residues: CASSEGPGGNSPLHF. The CDR3 nucleotides are TGTGCCAGCAGTGAAGGGCCTGGCGGGAATTCACCCCTCCACTTT.

This clone was picked up one time. J is TRBJ2-5 and V is TRBV3-1 (or the pseudogene TRBV3-2); 9 bases align to TRBD1. This CDR3 comprises 14 residues. The J segment lost 10 bases and the V segment lost 1 base, leaving 7 bases of the junction unmatched. Germline V lookup: CDR1 LGHDT, CDR2 YNNKEL (reference sequence). DNA for the CDR3: TGTGCCAGCAGCCAAGGGACAGGGGACGGGAACCAGTACTTC. Its translation: CASSQGTGDGNQYF.

This chain uses TRBV7-9 with TRBJ1-1, with D possibly TRBD1 on 5 matching bases. Germline V CDR1 and CDR2: SEHNR, FQNEAQ (reference sequence). The CDR3 has 14 residues. Trimming cost V 5 bases and J 1 base, with 11 bases left between them. CDR3 DNA sequence: TGTGCCAGCAGCACGATGACAGAGAACACTGAAGCTTTCTTT. It yields the protein CASSTMTENTEAFF. Supplemented by reference TRBV7-9 and TRBJ1-1, the full variable domain reads DTGVSQNPRHKITKRGQNVTFRCDPISEHNRLYWYRQTLGQGPEFLTYFQNEAQLEKSRLLSDRFSAERPKGSFSTLEIQRTEQGDSAMYLCASSTMTENTEAFFGQGTRLTVV.

This rearrangement joins TRBV11-2 to TRBJ1-6, with a tentative D call TRBD1 (6 bases). This CDR3 is built from 14 residues. Trimming took 2 bases from V and 10 from J, leaving 12 bases between them. Germline lookup yields CDR1 SGHAT and CDR2 FQNNGV. The CDR3 here is CASSLNQGHSPLHF. DNA of the CDR3: TGTGCCAGCAGCTTAAATCAGGGACACTCACCCCTCCACTTT.

In DNA form, the CDR3 reads TGTGCCAGCAGCTTGTTGGCGGGGGACGAGCAGTACTTC. Its translation is CASSLLAGDEQYF. The gene calls are TRBV5-6 and TRBJ2-7; 7 nucleotides match TRBD2. V trimming: 1 base; J trimming: 5 bases; junction bases outside the gene matches: 3. This CDR3 comprises 13 residues. Germline V lookup: CDR1 SGHDT, CDR2 YYEEEE.

The chain carries TRBV7-3 and TRBJ2-7, with 7 bases identical to TRBD1. This CDR3 is 13 amino acids long. Trimming took 1 base from V and 6 from J; bases not matched to a gene: 3. The germline CDR1 and CDR2 sequences are SGHTA and FQGTGA. The CDR3 is CASSLMSGGEQYF. The CDR3 region has the DNA TGTGCCAGCAGCTTAATGTCAGGGGGCGAGCAGTACTTC.

This chain links TRBV5-1 with TRBJ2-7; maybe TRBD1 (6 bases). The germline V gene encodes CDR1 SGHRS and CDR2 YFSETQ. The CDR3 totals 15 residues. Deletions cut 3 bases from V and 0 bases from J, with 13 bases between. This CDR3 reads CASSSGDASSYEQYF. CDR3 coding DNA: TGCGCCAGCAGCTCAGGGGACGCGAGCTCCTACGAGCAGTACTTC.

The chain employs TRBV7-2 and TRBJ1-2; 8 nucleotides match TRBD1. The CDR3 sequence is 15 residues long. Germline CDR1 SGHTA, CDR2 FQGNSA. V trimming: 5 bases; J trimming: 0 bases; junction bases outside the gene matches: 5. CDR3 DNA: TGTGCCAGCAGCACGGGGACAGGACCTAACTATGGCTACACCTTC. Translation: CASSTGTGPNYGYTF.

The chain combines TRBV5-6 with TRBJ2-1; 10 bases are a match to TRBD2. This CDR3 is built from 19 residues. The ends lost 3 bases at V and 0 bases at J; junction bases unmatched: 12. Germline CDR1 reads SGHDT; CDR2 reads YYEEEE. Here the CDR3 reads CASSSPKRGGTISYNEQFF. Written as DNA, the CDR3 is TGTGCCAGCAGCTCCCCCAAGCGGGGGGGAACGATCTCCTACAATGAGCAGTTCTTC. Full variable domain (outside the CDR3, taken from reference TRBV5-6 and TRBJ2-1): DAGVTQSPTHLIKTRGQQVTLRCSPKSGHDTVSWYQQALGQGPQFIFQYYEEEERQRGNFPDRFSGHQFPNYSSELNVNALLLGDSALYLCASSSPKRGGTISYNEQFFGPGTRLTVL.

V is TRBV7-2 and J is TRBJ1-2; the D is unclear. Trimming cost V 3 bases and J 0 bases, with 5 bases left between them. Germline values: CDR1 SGHTA, CDR2 FQGNSA. The length of the CDR3 is 13 residues. The CDR3 reads CASSFHSNYGYTF. The CDR3 DNA is TGTGCCAGCAGCTTTCACTCTAACTATGGCTACACCTTC.

V and J are TRBV7-3 and TRBJ1-1; TRBD1 might be the D (5 bases). Germline values: CDR1 SGHTA, CDR2 FQGTGA. V was trimmed by 4 bases and J by 6 bases, leaving 12 bases between them. The CDR3 extends over 13 amino acids. CDR3 DNA: TGTGCCAGCAGCTCTGTGGGGGGGGCTGAAGCTTTCTTT. Translation: CASSSVGGAEAFF.

The J gene is TRBJ2-3, the V gene TRBV12-3 or TRBV12-4; D gene unclear. Trimming took off 2 bases at V and 5 bases at J, with 5 bases between the two ends. The length of the CDR3 is 12 residues. The CDR3 here is CASSLIRDTQYF. The DNA of the CDR3 is TGTGCCAGCAGTTTAATCCGAGATACGCAGTATTTT.

Comment on this clone: This sample also contains other DNA sequences that code for the same CDR3. This chain connects TRBV20-1 to TRBJ2-7; TRBD1 is a possible D gene (5 bases). Germline V CDR1 and CDR2: DFQATT, SNEGSKA (reference sequence). The CDR3 loop spans 11 amino acids. Trimming took off 5 bases at V and 3 bases at J, with 8 bases between the two ends. CDR3 sequence (DNA): TGCAGTGCTGGTCAGGGCTACGAGCAGTACTTC. Protein product: CSAGQGYEQYF.

This chain links TRBV29-1 with TRBJ1-3; D gene ambiguous. Trimming took off 1 base at V and 5 bases at J, with 12 bases between the two ends. The CDR3 has 14 amino acids. Germline CDR1 is SQVTM and CDR2 is ANQGSEA. CDR3 residues: CSVEVAEFRNTIYF. The DNA of the CDR3 is TGCAGCGTTGAAGTTGCGGAATTTAGAAACACCATATATTTT.

V usage is TRBV7-2 and J usage is TRBJ2-1, with 8 positions matching TRBD2. The germline V gene encodes CDR1 SGHTA and CDR2 FQGNSA. V trimming: 2 bases; J trimming: 2 bases; junction bases outside the gene matches: 5. The CDR3 has 16 amino acids. CDR3 DNA sequence: TGTGCCAGCAGCTTAATGGTAGCGGGACCCTACAATGAGCAGTTCTTC. Translating it yields CASSLMVAGPYNEQFF.

The chain carries TRBV27 and TRBJ2-7; TRBD2 matches at 9 bases. Germline V gene data show CDR1 as MNHEY and CDR2 as SMNVEV (reference sequence). The CDR3 covers 14 residues. V was clipped by 2 bases and J by 13 bases; unmatched bases: 12. In DNA, the CDR3 is TGTGCCAGCAGTTTAACAGCGGGGGGCTCCTCGCATTACTTC. Translation gives CASSLTAGGSSHYF.

This clone was counted a single time. V is TRBV28 and J is TRBJ2-5; TRBD2 matches at 8 bases. V shed 2 bases and J 5 bases; nucleotides not matched to a gene: 10. CDR3 length: 16 amino acids. Germline V gene data show CDR1 as MDHEN and CDR2 as SYDVKM. The CDR3 region is CASSLSRTSRAETQYF. CDR3 nucleotide sequence: TGTGCCAGCAGTTTAAGCCGGACTAGCAGGGCGGAGACCCAGTACTTC.

This clone was detected once. V gene TRBV2 combines with J gene TRBJ1-6, with TRBD1 identical over 10 bases. Germline V gives CDR1 SNHLY, CDR2 FYNNEI. CDR3 length: 15 residues. The J segment lost 8 bases and the V segment lost 6 bases, leaving 7 bases of the junction unmatched. CDR3 residues: CASRGGQGGHSPLHF. CDR3 nucleotide sequence: TGTGCCAGCAGGGGAGGACAGGGGGGACATTCACCCCTCCACTTT.

This clone was counted a single time. The chain recombines TRBV6-1 with TRBJ1-5, with D possibly TRBD1 on 5 matching bases. The CDR3 extends over 19 amino acids. Trimming removed 4 bases at V and 3 bases at J, with 25 bases between. Germline loops: CDR1 MNHNS, CDR2 SASEGT. CDR3: CASSVKPNTSRGYNQPQHF. In nucleotides, the CDR3 is TGTGCCAGCAGTGTTAAACCTAACACCTCAAGGGGCTACAATCAGCCCCAGCATTTT.

The V gene is TRBV7-2, the J gene TRBJ2-2, with D possibly TRBD1 on 6 matching bases. CDR1 SGHTA and CDR2 FQGNSA come from the germline V gene. This CDR3 is 17 amino acids long. The V end was cut by 4 bases, the J end by 6 bases, with 21 bases between. The chain's CDR3 is CASSYSTGHQGAGELFF. CDR3 nucleotide sequence: TGTGCCAGCAGCTATTCAACGGGACACCAAGGCGCCGGGGAGCTGTTTTTT.

The rearrangement uses TRBV14 and TRBJ2-5, with 7 positions matching TRBD1. The CDR3 runs 14 residues. J lost 4 bases, V lost 5 bases, and 7 bases had no gene match. Looked up from germline, CDR1 is SGHDN and CDR2 is FVKESK. As DNA, the CDR3 is TGTGCCAGCAGCATGACAGGGCTCGTAGAGACCCAGTACTTC. Translated: CASSMTGLVETQYF.

This rearrangement joins TRBV5-6 to TRBJ1-5, with 8 bases matching TRBD1. Trimming removed 3 bases from V and 4 bases from J; junction bases left unmatched: 15. This CDR3 contains 18 residues. The germline V gene has CDR1 SGHDT and CDR2 YYEEEE. CDR3 DNA: TGTGCCAGCAGCTCAGGACAGGGTCGGTTAAATGTAAATCAGCCCCAGCATTTT. Translating gives CASSSGQGRLNVNQPQHF. Filled out from reference TRBV5-6 and TRBJ1-5, the complete variable domain reads DAGVTQSPTHLIKTRGQQVTLRCSPKSGHDTVSWYQQALGQGPQFIFQYYEEEERQRGNFPDRFSGHQFPNYSSELNVNALLLGDSALYLCASSSGQGRLNVNQPQHFGDGTRLSIL.